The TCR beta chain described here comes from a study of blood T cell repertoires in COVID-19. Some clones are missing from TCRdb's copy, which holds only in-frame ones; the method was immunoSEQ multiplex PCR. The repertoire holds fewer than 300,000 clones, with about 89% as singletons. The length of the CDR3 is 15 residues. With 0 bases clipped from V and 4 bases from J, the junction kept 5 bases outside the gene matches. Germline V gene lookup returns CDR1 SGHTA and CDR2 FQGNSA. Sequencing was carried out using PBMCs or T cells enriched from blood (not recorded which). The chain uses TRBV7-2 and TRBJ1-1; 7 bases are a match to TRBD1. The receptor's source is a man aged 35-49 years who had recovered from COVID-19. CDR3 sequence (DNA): TGTGCCAGCAGCTTAGCCCTGGGACAGTCCACTGAAGCTTTCTTT. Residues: CASSLALGQSTEAFF.